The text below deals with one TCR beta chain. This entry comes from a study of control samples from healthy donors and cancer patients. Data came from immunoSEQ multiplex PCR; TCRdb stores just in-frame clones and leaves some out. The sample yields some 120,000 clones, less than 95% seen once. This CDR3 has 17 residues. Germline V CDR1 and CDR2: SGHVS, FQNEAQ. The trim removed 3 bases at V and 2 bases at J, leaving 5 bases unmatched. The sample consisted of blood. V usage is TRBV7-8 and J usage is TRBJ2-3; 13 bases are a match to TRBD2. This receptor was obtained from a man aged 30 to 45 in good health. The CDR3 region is CASSFSGLAGFTDTQYF. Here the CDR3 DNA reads TGTGCCAGCAGCTTCTCGGGACTAGCGGGATTCACAGATACGCAGTATTTT.